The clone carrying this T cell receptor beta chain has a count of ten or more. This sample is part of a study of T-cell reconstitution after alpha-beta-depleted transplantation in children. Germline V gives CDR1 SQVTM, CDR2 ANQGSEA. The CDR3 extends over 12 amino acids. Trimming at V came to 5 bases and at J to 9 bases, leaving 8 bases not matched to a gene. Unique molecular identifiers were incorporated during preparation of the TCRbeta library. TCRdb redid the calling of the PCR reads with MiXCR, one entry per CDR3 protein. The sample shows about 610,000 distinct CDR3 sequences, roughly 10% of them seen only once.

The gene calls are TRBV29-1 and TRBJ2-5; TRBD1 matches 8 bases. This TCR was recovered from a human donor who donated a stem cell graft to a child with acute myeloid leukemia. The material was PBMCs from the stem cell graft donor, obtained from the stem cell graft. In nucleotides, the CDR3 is TGCAGCGTTCGACAGGGGAGAGGGGCCCAGTACTTC. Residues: CSVRQGRGAQYF.